This is a list of T cell receptor beta chains from one sample in a study of CD8+ T cells in alopecia areata. The data were produced by immunoSEQ multiplex PCR, yet TCRdb's version contains in-frame clones alone and is incomplete. The table shows 150,000 to 200,000 clones, with roughly 60% occurring only once. Sequenced material: CD4+ T cells sorted from blood, taken at roughly week 55, from a patient treated with tofacitinib. These receptors came from a human donor with alopecia areata. Both conserved end residues are part of each CDR3. The order of the fields is V gene, J gene, D gene, clone size, CDR3 DNA, CDR3 protein. The D gene is left open where the match is weak. Not every row has a clone size; where given, it reads once, few, many or a size class.

V gene: TRBV6-5; J gene: TRBJ2-7; D gene: NA; clone size: NA; CDR3 DNA: TGTGCCAGCAGTCCCCCAGGGACCTCCTACGAGCAGTACTTC; CDR3 protein: CASSPPGTSYEQYF
V gene: TRBV5-6; J gene: TRBJ2-3; D gene: NA; clone size: NA; CDR3 DNA: TGTGCCAGCAGCCGTTCTGGGTCTGGTCGCACAGATACGCAGTATTTT; CDR3 protein: CASSRSGSGRTDTQYF
V gene: TRBV27; J gene: TRBJ2-1; D gene: TRBD1; clone size: few; CDR3 DNA: TGTGCCAGCAGCCAGGACAGGGGGAGGAATGAGCAGTTCTTC; CDR3 protein: CASSQDRGRNEQFF
V gene: TRBV10-2; J gene: TRBJ2-3; D gene: TRBD1; clone size: few; CDR3 DNA: TGCGCCAGTGGACAGGGATCGGTTGATACGCAGTATTTT; CDR3 protein: CASGQGSVDTQYF
V gene: TRBV5-1; J gene: TRBJ2-7; D gene: NA; clone size: few; CDR3 DNA: TGCGCCAGCAGCTTGGAGGACAGAGGGAGCGAGCAGTACTTC; CDR3 protein: CASSLEDRGSEQYF
V gene: TRBV2; J gene: TRBJ2-1; D gene: NA; clone size: NA; CDR3 DNA: TGTGCCACCCCGGACAGCGTACGAAACAATGAGCAGTTCTTC; CDR3 protein: CATPDSVRNNEQFF
V gene: TRBV5-6; J gene: TRBJ2-5; D gene: NA; clone size: NA; CDR3 DNA: TGTGCCAGCAGCCCCCGACTATCTGATGGGGAGACCCAGTACTTC; CDR3 protein: CASSPRLSDGETQYF
V gene: TRBV6-6; J gene: TRBJ2-7; D gene: NA; clone size: NA; CDR3 DNA: TGTGCCAGCAGTGGAGACGGCCCGAGCTCCTACGAGCAGTACTTC; CDR3 protein: CASSGDGPSSYEQYF
V gene: TRBV18; J gene: TRBJ1-1; D gene: NA; clone size: NA; CDR3 DNA: TGTGCCAGCTCACCACCCCCGGGGGCCACTGAAGCTTTCTTT; CDR3 protein: CASSPPPGATEAFF
V gene: TRBV29-1; J gene: TRBJ2-1; D gene: TRBD2; clone size: NA; CDR3 DNA: TGCAGCGTTGATTATAGCGGGGTCAATAATGAGCAGTTCTTC; CDR3 protein: CSVDYSGVNNEQFF
V gene: TRBV18; J gene: TRBJ1-1; D gene: TRBD1; clone size: few; CDR3 DNA: TGTGCCAGCTCGCATAACTCCCAGAGGGGACAGGTCAACACTGAAGCTTTCTTT; CDR3 protein: CASSHNSQRGQVNTEAFF
V gene: TRBV5-6; J gene: TRBJ2-4; D gene: NA; clone size: NA; CDR3 DNA: TGTGCCAGCAGCTCGGGGCCCCGTGACGGGACACTAGCCAAAAACATTCAGTACTTC; CDR3 protein: CASSSGPRDGTLAKNIQYF
V gene: TRBV7-9; J gene: TRBJ2-7; D gene: NA; clone size: NA; CDR3 DNA: TGTGCCAGCATTGGGGGTGGCAGGAGCTCCTACGAGCAGTACTTC; CDR3 protein: CASIGGGRSSYEQYF
V gene: TRBV6-1; J gene: TRBJ1-4; D gene: TRBD1; clone size: NA; CDR3 DNA: TGTGCCAGCAGTTCCGGGACAGCCCGAAAACTGTTTTTT; CDR3 protein: CASSSGTARKLFF
V gene: TRBV6-5; J gene: TRBJ2-5; D gene: NA; clone size: once; CDR3 DNA: TGTGCCAGCAGTTACTCATTGGAGGGGGAGACCCAGTACTTC; CDR3 protein: CASSYSLEGETQYF
V gene: TRBV30; J gene: TRBJ1-1; D gene: NA; clone size: NA; CDR3 DNA: TGTGCCTGGAGTCTCACAGGGAACACTGAAGCTTTCTTT; CDR3 protein: CAWSLTGNTEAFF
V gene: TRBV29-1; J gene: TRBJ2-5; D gene: TRBD2; clone size: NA; CDR3 DNA: TGCAGCGTTGGTAGCGGGCAAGAGACCCAGTACTTC; CDR3 protein: CSVGSGQETQYF
V gene: TRBV4-2; J gene: TRBJ1-1; D gene: NA; clone size: NA; CDR3 DNA: TGTGCCAGCAGTGGGGAAAGGGGCACTGAAGCTTTCTTT; CDR3 protein: CASSGERGTEAFF
V gene: TRBV19; J gene: TRBJ2-4; D gene: TRBD2; clone size: NA; CDR3 DNA: TGTGCCAGTAGGACCCCTTCGGTGGTAGCGGGGGTTCTGTACTTC; CDR3 protein: CASRTPSVVAGVLYF
V gene: TRBV30; J gene: TRBJ1-5; D gene: TRBD1; clone size: NA; CDR3 DNA: TGTGCCTGGAGCCGGGACAGCGCCTATAGCAATCAGCCCCAGCATTTT; CDR3 protein: CAWSRDSAYSNQPQHF
V gene: TRBV9; J gene: TRBJ2-5; D gene: TRBD2; clone size: NA; CDR3 DNA: TGTGCCAGCAGCGTAGCGCCTAGCGGGGCCCCTAAGACCCAGTACTTC; CDR3 protein: CASSVAPSGAPKTQYF
V gene: TRBV5-1; J gene: TRBJ1-1; D gene: TRBD1; clone size: NA; CDR3 DNA: TGCGCCAGCAGCTTGGGACAGGGGGCACTTGGGACTGAAGCTTTCTTT; CDR3 protein: CASSLGQGALGTEAFF
V gene: TRBV19; J gene: TRBJ1-4; D gene: NA; clone size: few; CDR3 DNA: TGTGCCAGTAGTATGACAGCAACTAATGAAAAACTGTTTTTT; CDR3 protein: CASSMTATNEKLFF
V gene: TRBV4-2; J gene: TRBJ2-7; D gene: TRBD2; clone size: once; CDR3 DNA: TGTGCCAGCAGCCAATCAGCGGGGGTTGACTACGAGCAGTACTTC; CDR3 protein: CASSQSAGVDYEQYF
V gene: TRBV2; J gene: TRBJ2-2; D gene: TRBD2; clone size: NA; CDR3 DNA: TGTGCCAGCACCCCGACTAGCGGGGGGCTCGGGAACACCGGGGAGCTGTTTTTT; CDR3 protein: CASTPTSGGLGNTGELFF
V gene: TRBV10-3; J gene: TRBJ2-2; D gene: NA; clone size: few; CDR3 DNA: TGTGCCATCAGTTCCAGGGGGGTCACCGGGGAGCTGTTTTTT; CDR3 protein: CAISSRGVTGELFF
V gene: TRBV2; J gene: TRBJ2-5; D gene: NA; clone size: NA; CDR3 DNA: TGTGCCAGCAGCCCGGGGGCTGGCGGGGGGACCCAGTACTTC; CDR3 protein: CASSPGAGGGTQYF
V gene: TRBV7-8; J gene: TRBJ2-7; D gene: TRBD1; clone size: large; CDR3 DNA: TGTGCCAGCAGCACCGCGGGACAGGGGATTTACGAGCAGTACTTC; CDR3 protein: CASSTAGQGIYEQYF
V gene: TRBV10-3; J gene: TRBJ2-7; D gene: TRBD2; clone size: few; CDR3 DNA: TGTGCCATCAGCGCCACTAGCGGGAGAGACGAGCAGTACTTC; CDR3 protein: CAISATSGRDEQYF
V gene: TRBV6-5; J gene: TRBJ1-1; D gene: NA; clone size: NA; CDR3 DNA: TGTGCCAGCAGTTACTCCAATCCGGAAAGGAACACTGAAGCTTTCTTT; CDR3 protein: CASSYSNPERNTEAFF
V gene: TRBV7-2; J gene: TRBJ2-3; D gene: NA; clone size: NA; CDR3 DNA: TGTGCCAGCAGCTTAGAATCGGTGGGCACAGATACGCAGTATTTT; CDR3 protein: CASSLESVGTDTQYF
V gene: TRBV6-6; J gene: TRBJ1-3; D gene: NA; clone size: NA; CDR3 DNA: TGTGCCAGCAGTTCATCAGGGGTCGGAAACACCATATATTTT; CDR3 protein: CASSSSGVGNTIYF
V gene: TRBV30; J gene: TRBJ2-7; D gene: NA; clone size: NA; CDR3 DNA: TGTGCCTACACCTACGAGCAGTACTTC; CDR3 protein: CAYTYEQYF
V gene: TRBV29-1; J gene: TRBJ1-2; D gene: NA; clone size: few; CDR3 DNA: TGCAGCGTTGCCCCCCCAGGGAACTATGGCTACACCTTC; CDR3 protein: CSVAPPGNYGYTF
V gene: TRBV5-1; J gene: TRBJ2-3; D gene: NA; clone size: once; CDR3 DNA: TGCGCCAGCAGCTTGGAGCCGCAAGAAACAGATACGCAGTATTTT; CDR3 protein: CASSLEPQETDTQYF
V gene: TRBV2; J gene: TRBJ2-2; D gene: NA; clone size: NA; CDR3 DNA: TGTGCCAGCAGTGAAGCTGGACTTGGCGGGGAGCTGTTTTTT; CDR3 protein: CASSEAGLGGELFF
V gene: TRBV4-1; J gene: TRBJ1-4; D gene: NA; clone size: once; CDR3 DNA: TGCGCCAGCAGCCAAGATCGTCGGGTGGATAGTGAAAAACTGTTTTTT; CDR3 protein: CASSQDRRVDSEKLFF
V gene: TRBV7-9; J gene: TRBJ2-1; D gene: NA; clone size: NA; CDR3 DNA: TGTGCCAGCAGCGATCTAGGCCATCTCCACAATGATCAGTTCTTC; CDR3 protein: CASSDLGHLHNDQFF
V gene: TRBV5-1; J gene: TRBJ2-7; D gene: TRBD1; clone size: NA; CDR3 DNA: TGCGCCAGCAGCTTGTCAACAGGGGGCGGCTACGAGCAGTACTTC; CDR3 protein: CASSLSTGGGYEQYF
V gene: TRBV30; J gene: TRBJ1-3; D gene: NA; clone size: NA; CDR3 DNA: TGTGCCTGGAGTGGGACCTCTGGAAACACCATATATTTT; CDR3 protein: CAWSGTSGNTIYF
V gene: TRBV6-1; J gene: TRBJ2-3; D gene: NA; clone size: NA; CDR3 DNA: TGTGCCAGCAGTGAAGGTGTCAGAACAGATACGCAGTATTTT; CDR3 protein: CASSEGVRTDTQYF
V gene: TRBV2; J gene: TRBJ1-2; D gene: NA; clone size: NA; CDR3 DNA: TGTGCCAGCAGTGATGGTACAGCCCTTTCCTTC; CDR3 protein: CASSDGTALSF
V gene: TRBV15; J gene: TRBJ2-7; D gene: NA; clone size: NA; CDR3 DNA: TGTGCCACCAGCAGAGGGGACAAGAACGAGCAGTACTTC; CDR3 protein: CATSRGDKNEQYF
V gene: TRBV2; J gene: TRBJ1-6; D gene: NA; clone size: NA; CDR3 DNA: TGTGCCAGCAGGTCCGAGACAGTCTATAATTCACCCCTCCACTTT; CDR3 protein: CASRSETVYNSPLHF
V gene: TRBV4-1; J gene: TRBJ1-5; D gene: NA; clone size: NA; CDR3 DNA: TGCGCCAGCAGCCAACCTGAGGGGGGAAAGAGCAATCAGCCCCAGCATTTT; CDR3 protein: CASSQPEGGKSNQPQHF
V gene: TRBV30; J gene: TRBJ2-1; D gene: NA; clone size: NA; CDR3 DNA: TGTGCCTGGAGTGACCGAAATGAGCAGTTCTTC; CDR3 protein: CAWSDRNEQFF
V gene: TRBV28; J gene: TRBJ2-7; D gene: TRBD1; clone size: NA; CDR3 DNA: TGTGCCAGCAGTTCTACCGGGACAGGGGATGGGGGCTACGAGCAGTACTTC; CDR3 protein: CASSSTGTGDGGYEQYF
V gene: TRBV30; J gene: TRBJ2-5; D gene: TRBD1; clone size: NA; CDR3 DNA: TGTGCCTGGGAAACAGGGGTCGAGACCCAGTACTTC; CDR3 protein: CAWETGVETQYF
V gene: TRBV6-1; J gene: TRBJ1-2; D gene: NA; clone size: NA; CDR3 DNA: TGTGCCAGCAGTGAGCAGGGGATCCTTAACTATGGCTACACCTTC; CDR3 protein: CASSEQGILNYGYTF
V gene: TRBV29-1; J gene: TRBJ2-3; D gene: NA; clone size: NA; CDR3 DNA: TGCAGCGTTGGTTCCCGGCAAATAGAGCCCACAGATACGCAGTATTTT; CDR3 protein: CSVGSRQIEPTDTQYF
V gene: TRBV27; J gene: TRBJ2-2; D gene: NA; clone size: NA; CDR3 DNA: TGTGCCAGCAGTCTAACTACCGGGGAGCTGTTTTTT; CDR3 protein: CASSLTTGELFF
V gene: TRBV18; J gene: TRBJ2-3; D gene: TRBD2; clone size: NA; CDR3 DNA: TGTGCCAGCTCACCAAAGGAACTAGCGGGGGGACGAGATACGCAGTATTTT; CDR3 protein: CASSPKELAGGRDTQYF
V gene: TRBV30; J gene: TRBJ2-2; D gene: TRBD1; clone size: NA; CDR3 DNA: TGTGCCTGGAGGGGACAGGCGAACACCGGGGAGCTGTTTTTT; CDR3 protein: CAWRGQANTGELFF